Presented here are 12 T cell receptor beta chains from one specimen sequenced in a study of T-cell reconstitution after alpha-beta-depleted transplantation in children (dated by TCRdb to the mid-2010s). The method was PCR. TCRdb names Illumina HiSeq 2500 as the instrument used. TCR libraries were prepared with molecular barcoding, using unique molecular identifiers to normalize TCRbeta repertoire quantification. The raw public data were reprocessed by TCRdb itself: fastp quality trimming at Q25, MiXCR clonotype calling, in-frame beta chains only. Entries that share a CDR3 protein sequence are merged under the most common genes and DNA. Recorded for this sample are some 260,000 distinct CDR3 sequences; 20% to 30% of them occurred a single time. The ten largest clones add up to about 4.8% of the sample. The treatment or condition label here, explained by the study, means: allogeneic hematopoietic cell transplantation with graft depleted of TCRalphabeta T cells and CD19 B cells.

Sample: PBMCs, mostly from graft donor cells, taken 360 days after TCRalphabeta/CD19-depleted stem cell transplant. The receptors were sampled from a female patient aged 2 to 10 who had a stem cell transplant for congenital amegakaryocytic thrombocytopenia, so the T cells may come from the graft donor.

A few counts support this clonotype. The chain recombines TRBV6-5 with TRBJ2-1; a weak D match, TRBD2 (5 bases). From germline, CDR1 is MNHEY and CDR2 SVGAGI. V was trimmed by 2 bases and J by 10 bases, leaving 15 bases between them. The CDR3 extends over 14 amino acids. The CDR3 region has the DNA TGTGCCAGCAGTTACCCGGGCAAGCGGACCGAGCAGTTCTTC. Amino acid sequence: CASSYPGKRTEQFF.

The chain combines TRBV25-1 with TRBJ2-4; 11 positions match TRBD1. The CDR3 runs to 16 residues. V trimming: 1 base; J trimming: 8 bases; junction bases outside the gene matches: 7. Germline V CDR1 and CDR2: MGHDK, SYGVNS. The CDR3 loop reads CASSEFGQGAKDIQYF. The CDR3 coding sequence is TGTGCCAGCAGTGAATTTGGACAGGGGGCGAAGGACATTCAGTACTTC.

This clonotype was detected only once. The chain recombines TRBV18 with TRBJ2-7; D unresolved. The CDR3 covers 13 residues. Germline V lookup: CDR1 KGHSH, CDR2 LQKENI. Trimming stripped 3 bases from V and 0 bases from J, with 6 bases between. This CDR3 reads CASSPASSYEQYF. The CDR3 DNA reads TGTGCCAGCTCACCGGCGAGCTCCTACGAGCAGTACTTC. Complete variable domain (other parts from reference TRBV18 and TRBJ2-7): NAGVMQNPRHLVRRRGQEARLRCSPMKGHSHVYWYRQLPEEGLKFMVYLQKENIIDESGMPKERFSAEFPKEGPSILRIQQVVRGDSAAYFCASSPASSYEQYFGPGTRLTVT.

The chain links TRBV7-9 to TRBJ2-2; D remains unclear. CDR1 is SEHNR and CDR2 is FQNEAQ in the germline V gene (reference sequence). Trimming cost V 7 bases and J 4 bases, with 10 bases left between them. The CDR3 is 13 residues long. The DNA of the CDR3 is TGTGCCAGCACCAATATCGGCACCGGGGAGCTGTTTTTT. Protein product: CASTNIGTGELFF. Full variable domain (rest looked up from reference TRBV7-9 and TRBJ2-2): DTGVSQNPRHKITKRGQNVTFRCDPISEHNRLYWYRQTLGQGPEFLTYFQNEAQLEKSRLLSDRFSAERPKGSFSTLEIQRTEQGDSAMYLCASTNIGTGELFFGEGSRLTVL.

The V and J genes are TRBV3-1 and TRBJ1-2; TRBD1 agrees at 8 bases. Germline V gene lookup returns CDR1 LGHDT and CDR2 YNNKEL (reference sequence). V dropped 3 bases and J dropped 2; count of bases not matched to a gene: 8. The CDR3 consists of 16 residues. The CDR3 region is CASSQASGGANYGYTF. As DNA, the CDR3 is TGTGCCAGCAGCCAGGCCTCAGGGGGCGCGAACTATGGCTACACCTTC.

The V gene is TRBV20-1, the J gene TRBJ1-2, with D possibly being TRBD1 (6 bases). Trimming pared 2 bases from V and 4 bases from J, leaving 14 bases between. The CDR3 spans 14 residues. Germline V gene lookup returns CDR1 DFQATT and CDR2 SNEGSKA (reference sequence). CDR3 in DNA: TGCAGTGCTAGAAGGGACATAACGCTCTATGGCTACACCTTC. Protein: CSARRDITLYGYTF.

The chain has TRBV5-1 and TRBJ2-1, with TRBD2 as a possible D gene (5 bases). Trimming shortened V by 0 bases and J by 1 base, and 11 bases separated the two germline ends. CDR1 is SGHRS, CDR2 YFSETQ, per germline. The CDR3 consists of 16 residues. The chain's CDR3 is CASSLALAGSYNEQFF. The CDR3 coding sequence is TGCGCCAGCAGCTTGGCCCTAGCAGGTTCCTACAATGAGCAGTTCTTC.

This rearrangement joins TRBV10-3 to TRBJ2-3; maybe TRBD2 (5 bases). Trimming took 2 bases from V and 0 from J, leaving 12 bases between them. The CDR3 has 16 residues. The germline V gene encodes CDR1 ENHRY and CDR2 SYGVKD. The CDR3 DNA is TGTGCCATCAGTGAGCTAAGCGGACCTAGCACAGATACGCAGTATTTT. Its protein product is CAISELSGPSTDTQYF.

In DNA form, the CDR3 reads TGCAGTGCTAAGACTCCGGGACTTTCCTACGAGCAGTACTTC. Amino acids: CSAKTPGLSYEQYF. The chain recombines TRBV20-1 with TRBJ2-7; D might be TRBD2 (6 bases). V was trimmed by 4 bases and J by 1 base, leaving 14 bases between them. Per the germline V gene, CDR1 is DFQATT and CDR2 is SNEGSKA (reference sequence). The CDR3 sequence is 14 residues long.

This clonotype was detected only a few times. V is TRBV6-5 and J is TRBJ1-1; D unresolved. V lost 0 bases, J lost 11 bases, and 22 bases lay in between. This CDR3 is 16 amino acids long. The germline V gene encodes CDR1 MNHEY and CDR2 SVGAGI. CDR3 sequence reads: CASSYSYEFPAPGAFF. The CDR3 DNA sequence: TGTGCCAGCAGTTACTCTTACGAGTTTCCAGCCCCGGGGGCTTTCTTT.

A few counts support this clonotype. This sequence joins TRBV12-3 or TRBV12-4 and TRBJ1-6; D is unresolved. The length of the CDR3 is 13 residues. V was pared by 8 bases and J by 10 bases, with 15 bases between. In DNA form, the CDR3 reads TGTGCCAGCTCTTTCGCTCTCCGGTCACCCCTCCACTTT. Protein: CASSFALRSPLHF.

The chain employs TRBV5-4 and TRBJ2-1, with 10 bases lining up with TRBD1. Germline-derived CDR1 and CDR2 are SGHNT and YYREEE (reference sequence). The V and J ends lost 4 bases and 3 bases, in that order; junction bases with no gene match: 4. This CDR3 has 15 amino acids. CDR3 region: CASSLGTGVYNEQFF. For the CDR3, the DNA is TGTGCCAGCAGCCTGGGGACAGGGGTCTACAATGAGCAGTTCTTC.